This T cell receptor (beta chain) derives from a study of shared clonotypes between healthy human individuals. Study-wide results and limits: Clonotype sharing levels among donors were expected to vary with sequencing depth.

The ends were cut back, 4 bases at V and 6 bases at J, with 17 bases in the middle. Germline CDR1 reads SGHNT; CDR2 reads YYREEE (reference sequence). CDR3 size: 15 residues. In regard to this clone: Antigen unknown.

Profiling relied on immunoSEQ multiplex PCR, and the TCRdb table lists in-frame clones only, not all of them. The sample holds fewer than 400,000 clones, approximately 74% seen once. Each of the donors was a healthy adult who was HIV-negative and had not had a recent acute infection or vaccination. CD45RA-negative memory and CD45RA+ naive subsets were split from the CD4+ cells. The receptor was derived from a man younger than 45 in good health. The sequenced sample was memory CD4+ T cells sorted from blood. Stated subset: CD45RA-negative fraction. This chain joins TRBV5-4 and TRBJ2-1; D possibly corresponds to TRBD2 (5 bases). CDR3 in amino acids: CASSPKADWGNEQFF. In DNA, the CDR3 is TGTGCCAGCAGCCCGAAAGCGGACTGGGGCAATGAGCAGTTCTTC.